This entry concerns a single T cell receptor (beta chain). The record originates from a study of cytomegalovirus exposure and HLA in healthy donors. Germline assignment: CDR1 SGDLS and CDR2 YYNGEE. The CDR3 covers 13 residues. Trimming removed 4 bases at V and 8 bases at J, with 12 bases between. The primer mix had 60 Vbeta and 13 Jbeta primers. Repertoires were generated with immunoSEQ multiplex PCR, while TCRdb's copy carries only in-frame clones and drops some. The table lists around 110,000 clones, about 71% of them singletons. This TCR was sampled from a boy between 10 and 17 years old in good health and CMV-seronegative. The sample taken for sequencing was PBMCs. The chain combines TRBV9 with TRBJ1-4; D gene uncertain. The CDR3 region has the DNA TGTGCCAGCAGCAACGGACGGGAAGAAAAACTGTTTTTT. It translates to CASSNGREEKLFF.